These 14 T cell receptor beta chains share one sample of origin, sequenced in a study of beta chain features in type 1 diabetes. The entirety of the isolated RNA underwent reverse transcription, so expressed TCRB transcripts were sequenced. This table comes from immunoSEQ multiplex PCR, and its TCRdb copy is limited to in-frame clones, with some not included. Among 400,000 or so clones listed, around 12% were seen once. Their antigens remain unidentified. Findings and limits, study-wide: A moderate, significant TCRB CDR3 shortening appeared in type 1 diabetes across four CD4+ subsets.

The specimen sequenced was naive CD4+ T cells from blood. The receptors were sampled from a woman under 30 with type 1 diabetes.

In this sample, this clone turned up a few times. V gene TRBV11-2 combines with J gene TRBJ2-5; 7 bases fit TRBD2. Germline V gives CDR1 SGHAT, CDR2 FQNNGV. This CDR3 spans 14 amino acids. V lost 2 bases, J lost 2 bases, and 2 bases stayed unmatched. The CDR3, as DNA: TGTGCCAGCAGCTTAAGAGCGGGACAAGAGACCCAGTACTTC. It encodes CASSLRAGQETQYF.

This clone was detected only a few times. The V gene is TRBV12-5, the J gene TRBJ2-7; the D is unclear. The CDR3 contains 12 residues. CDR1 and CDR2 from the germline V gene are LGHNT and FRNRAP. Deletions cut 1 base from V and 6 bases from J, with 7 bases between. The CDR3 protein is CASGLETPEQYF. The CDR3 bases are TGTGCTAGTGGTTTGGAAACTCCCGAGCAGTACTTC.

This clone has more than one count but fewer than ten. This CDR3 reads CASSQTGHSNQPQHF. The CDR3 nucleotides are TGTGCCAGCAGCCAAACAGGACATAGCAATCAGCCCCAGCATTTT. The genes are TRBV16 and TRBJ1-5, with a weak D call TRBD1 (5 bases). V was cut by 2 bases and J by 0 bases, with 8 bases left in between. CDR1 and CDR2 (germline): KGHSY, FQNENV. This CDR3 region has 15 residues. The full variable domain, rest sourced from reference TRBV16 and TRBJ1-5, is GEEVAQTPKHLVRGEGQKAKLYCAPIKGHSYVFWYQQVLKNEFKFLISFQNENVFDETGMPKERFSAKCLPNSPCSLEIQATKLEDSAVYFCASSQTGHSNQPQHFGDGTRLSIL.

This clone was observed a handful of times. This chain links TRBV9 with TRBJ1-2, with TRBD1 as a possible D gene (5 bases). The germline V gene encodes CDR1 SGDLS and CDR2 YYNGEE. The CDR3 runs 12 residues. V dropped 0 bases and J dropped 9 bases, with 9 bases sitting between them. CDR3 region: CASSVVKGSYTF. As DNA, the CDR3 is TGTGCCAGCAGCGTAGTGAAGGGGAGCTACACCTTC. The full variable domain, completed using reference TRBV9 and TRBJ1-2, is DSGVTQTPKHLITATGQRVTLRCSPRSGDLSVYWYQQSLDQGLQFLIQYYNGEERAKGNILERFSAQQFPDLHSELNLSSLELGDSALYFCASSVVKGSYTFGSGTRLTVV.

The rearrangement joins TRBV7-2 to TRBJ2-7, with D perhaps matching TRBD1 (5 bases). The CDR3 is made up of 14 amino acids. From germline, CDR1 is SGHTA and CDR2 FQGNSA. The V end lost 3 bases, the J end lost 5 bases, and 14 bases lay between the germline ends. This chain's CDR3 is CASSFSAGWNEQYF. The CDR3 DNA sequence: TGTGCCAGCAGCTTCTCTGCAGGGTGGAACGAGCAGTACTTC.

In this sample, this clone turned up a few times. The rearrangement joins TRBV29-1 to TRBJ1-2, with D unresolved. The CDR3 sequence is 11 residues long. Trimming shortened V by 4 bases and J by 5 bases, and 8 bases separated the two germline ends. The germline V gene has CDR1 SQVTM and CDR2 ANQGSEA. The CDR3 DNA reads TGCAGCGTTGTATCTGTATATGGCTACACCTTC. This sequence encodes CSVVSVYGYTF.

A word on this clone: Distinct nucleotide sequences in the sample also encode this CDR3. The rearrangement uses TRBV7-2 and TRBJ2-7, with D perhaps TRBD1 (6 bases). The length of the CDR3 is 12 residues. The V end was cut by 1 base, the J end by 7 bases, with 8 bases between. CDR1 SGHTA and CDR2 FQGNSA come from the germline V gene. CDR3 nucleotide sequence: TGTGCCAGCAGCTTAGGGACAGCGGAGCAGTACTTC. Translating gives CASSLGTAEQYF.

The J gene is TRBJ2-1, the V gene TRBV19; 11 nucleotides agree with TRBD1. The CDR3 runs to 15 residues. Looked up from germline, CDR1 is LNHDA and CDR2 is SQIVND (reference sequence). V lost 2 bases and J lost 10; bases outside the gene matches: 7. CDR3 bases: TGTGCCAGTAGTATACCGGGACAGGGGGAGGACGAGCAGTTCTTC. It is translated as CASSIPGQGEDEQFF.

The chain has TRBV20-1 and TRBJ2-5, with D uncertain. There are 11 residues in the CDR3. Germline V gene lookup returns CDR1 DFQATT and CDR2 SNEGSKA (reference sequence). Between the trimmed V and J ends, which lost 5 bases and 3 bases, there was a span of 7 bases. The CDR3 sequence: CSAGQKETQYF. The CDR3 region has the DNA TGCAGTGCTGGGCAGAAAGAGACCCAGTACTTC.

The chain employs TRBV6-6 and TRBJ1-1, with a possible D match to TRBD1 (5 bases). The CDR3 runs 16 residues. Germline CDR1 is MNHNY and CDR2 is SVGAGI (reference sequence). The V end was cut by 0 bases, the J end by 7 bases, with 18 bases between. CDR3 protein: CASSYSIGRGVYEAFF. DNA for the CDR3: TGTGCCAGCAGTTACTCGATTGGGCGGGGGGTTTATGAAGCTTTCTTT.

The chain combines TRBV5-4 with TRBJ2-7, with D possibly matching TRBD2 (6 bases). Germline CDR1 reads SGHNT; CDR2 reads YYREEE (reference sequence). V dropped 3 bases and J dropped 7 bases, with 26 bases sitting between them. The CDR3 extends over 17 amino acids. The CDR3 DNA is TGTGCCAGCAGCTGGAAAATGACTGGCGGGGTAAGGGGTGAGCAGTACTTC. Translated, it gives CASSWKMTGGVRGEQYF.

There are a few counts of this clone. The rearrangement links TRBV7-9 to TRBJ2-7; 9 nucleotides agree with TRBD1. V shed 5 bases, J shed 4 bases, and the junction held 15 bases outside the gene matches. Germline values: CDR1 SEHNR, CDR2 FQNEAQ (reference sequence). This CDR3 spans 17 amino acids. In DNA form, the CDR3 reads TGTGCCAGCAGCCCAACTGCGCCCCGGGACAGGGTGTACGAGCAGTACTTC. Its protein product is CASSPTAPRDRVYEQYF.

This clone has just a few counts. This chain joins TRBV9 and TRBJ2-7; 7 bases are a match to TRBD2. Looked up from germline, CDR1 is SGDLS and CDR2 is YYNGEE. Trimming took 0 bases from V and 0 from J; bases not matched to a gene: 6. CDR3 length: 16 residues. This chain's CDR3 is CASSVDPSGNSYEQYF. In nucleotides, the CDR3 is TGTGCCAGCAGCGTAGATCCCAGCGGGAACTCCTACGAGCAGTACTTC.

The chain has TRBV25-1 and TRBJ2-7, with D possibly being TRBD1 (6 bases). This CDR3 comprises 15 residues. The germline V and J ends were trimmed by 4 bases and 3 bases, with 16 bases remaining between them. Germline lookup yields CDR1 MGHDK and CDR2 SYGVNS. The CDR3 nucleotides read TGTGCCAGCAGTGGTCCCTCGACAGGCCACTACGAGCAGTACTTC. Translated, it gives CASSGPSTGHYEQYF.